This T cell receptor beta chain appears in the sequencing data of a study of immune evolution from preneoplasia to lung adenocarcinoma. Study conclusions and caveats: Later-stage lesions appeared to have more T cells, more diversity, less clonality. Top clone frequencies peaked in normal lung, apparently declining through invasive adenocarcinoma.

The protocol was immunoSEQ multiplex PCR, while the TCRdb copy is restricted to in-frame clones and leaves out a portion. This table holds approximately 4,000 clones, roughly four fifths found once. V was shortened by 0 bases and J by 2 bases, with 12 bases between the two germline ends. The germline gives CDR1 SGDLS, CDR2 YYNGEE. The CDR3 loop spans 15 amino acids. As regards this clone: The antigen remains undetermined.

This receptor was obtained from a person aged 65 to 85 with lung adenocarcinoma. The chain recombines TRBV9 with TRBJ2-7; D may be TRBD1 (5 bases). Sequencing was done on a sample of FFPE adjacent normal lung tissue. CDR3 in amino acids: CASSVGQDTTYEQYF. The DNA of the CDR3 is TGTGCCAGCAGCGTAGGCCAGGACACCACCTACGAGCAGTACTTC. Together with reference TRBV9 and TRBJ2-7, the CDR3 gives the full variable domain: DSGVTQTPKHLITATGQRVTLRCSPRSGDLSVYWYQQSLDQGLQFLIQYYNGEERAKGNILERFSAQQFPDLHSELNLSSLELGDSALYFCASSVGQDTTYEQYFGPGTRLTVT.